The 12 T cell receptor beta chains reported below all come from one sample, sequenced in a study of blood T cell repertoires in COVID-19. The protocol was immunoSEQ multiplex PCR, while the TCRdb copy is restricted to in-frame clones and leaves out a portion. The sample has around 100,000 clones, approximately 86% seen once. Sequences were obtained from peripheral blood. The receptors here all came from a middle-aged man with acute or convalescent COVID-19.

V gene TRBV5-1 combines with J gene TRBJ2-1, with TRBD2 matching 14 bases. V trimming: 4 bases; J trimming: 8 bases; junction bases outside the gene matches: 5. The CDR3 extends over 15 amino acids. Looked up from germline, CDR1 is SGHRS and CDR2 is YFSETQ. The CDR3 region has the DNA TGCGCCAGCAGCCCAGGGACTAGCGGGAGCCATGAGCAGTTCTTC. Amino acids: CASSPGTSGSHEQFF.

The chain uses TRBV11-3 and TRBJ2-1; 10 bases line up with TRBD2. From germline, CDR1 is SGHNT and CDR2 YENEEA. J lost 9 bases, V lost 1 base, and 9 bases had no gene match. The CDR3 is 16 residues long. CDR3 bases: TGTGCCAGCAGCTTAGCCCGGTCTAGCGGGAGAGTTGAGCAGTTCTTC. Encoded protein: CASSLARSSGRVEQFF.

The CDR3 DNA reads TGTGCCAGCAGCTTATCCAGGACAGGACTGGGGTCCCATGGCTACACCTTC. This translates into CASSLSRTGLGSHGYTF. The chain recombines TRBV7-8 with TRBJ1-2; TRBD1 matches 7 bases. The germline gives CDR1 SGHVS, CDR2 FQNEAQ. V lost 2 bases to trimming and J lost 6 bases; unmatched junction nucleotides: 15. The CDR3 length is 17 residues. The full variable domain, completed using reference TRBV7-8 and TRBJ1-2, is GAGVSQSPRYKVAKRGQDVALRCDPISGHVSLFWYQQALGQGPEFLTYFQNEAQLDKSGLPSDRFFAERPEGSVSTLKIQRTQQEDSAVYLCASSLSRTGLGSHGYTFGSGTRLTVV.

The chain employs TRBV12-5 and TRBJ2-7; 10 nucleotides align to TRBD1. V lost 0 bases and J lost 1; bases outside the gene matches: 12. CDR1 LGHNT and CDR2 FRNRAP come from the germline V gene. The CDR3 sequence is 19 residues long. Here the CDR3 reads CASGLVLSDRGRRSYEQYF. Here the CDR3 DNA reads TGTGCTAGTGGTTTGGTACTATCTGACAGGGGGCGAAGGTCCTACGAGCAGTACTTC.

V gene TRBV27 combines with J gene TRBJ1-4, with 7 bases fitting TRBD1. The junction had 1 base not matched to a gene; V was cut back by 3 bases and J by 3 bases. CDR1 and CDR2 (germline): MNHEY, SMNVEV (reference sequence). This CDR3 comprises 14 residues. This chain's CDR3 is CASSFGTANEKLFF. As DNA, the CDR3 is TGTGCCAGCAGTTTTGGGACAGCTAATGAAAAACTGTTTTTT.

The rearrangement links TRBV6-6 to TRBJ2-2, with 7 positions matching TRBD1. The CDR3 is 17 residues long. V shed 5 bases, J shed 0 bases, and the junction held 9 bases outside the gene matches. CDR1 and CDR2 from the germline V gene are MNHNY and SVGAGI (reference sequence). DNA for the CDR3: TGTGCCAGCAGTCAACACAGGGGCCTCGCGAACACCGGGGAGCTGTTTTTT. Residues: CASSQHRGLANTGELFF.

The chain recombines TRBV3-1 (or the pseudogene TRBV3-2) with TRBJ1-4; D may be TRBD1 (6 bases). CDR1 is LGHDT and CDR2 is YNNKEL in the germline V gene (reference sequence). Trimming took 2 bases from V and 8 from J, leaving 9 bases between them. CDR3 size: 13 residues. The CDR3 region has the DNA TGTGCCAGCAGCCAAAGGACAGAGGAAAAACTGTTTTTT. It encodes CASSQRTEEKLFF.

The chain is built from TRBV6-6 and TRBJ2-6, with 8 nucleotides matching TRBD1. CDR1 and CDR2 (germline): MNHNY, SVGAGI (reference sequence). Losses at the gene ends were 5 bases for V and 3 bases for J; bases not matched to a gene: 9. This CDR3 contains 17 residues. CDR3 coding DNA: TGTGCCAGCAGTCCCCGACAGGGGTTCTTTGGGGCCAACGTCCTGACTTTC. Its translation: CASSPRQGFFGANVLTF.

This rearrangement joins TRBV15 to TRBJ2-4; 7 bases are shared with TRBD1. There are 15 residues in the CDR3. Germline CDR1 and CDR2: LNHNV and YYDKDF (reference sequence). V shed 0 bases and J 7 bases; nucleotides not matched to a gene: 6. CDR3 DNA: TGTGCCACCAGCAGAGATTCGGGCAGGGGGAACATTCAGTACTTC. Encoded protein: CATSRDSGRGNIQYF.

The gene calls are TRBV18 and TRBJ2-6; 8 bases are shared with TRBD2. Trimming cost V 5 bases and J 4 bases; bases outside gene matches: 10. In germline, CDR1 is KGHSH, CDR2 LQKENI. The CDR3 is 17 amino acids. The DNA for the CDR3 is TGTGCCAGCTCAAGACGGGAGGGCCAAGGGGGGGCCAACGTCCTGACTTTC. Protein sequence: CASSRREGQGGANVLTF.

The chain couples TRBV6-2 or TRBV6-3 to TRBJ2-7; 9 bases are shared with TRBD1. The CDR3 runs to 15 residues. Losses at the gene ends were 0 bases for V and 3 bases for J; bases not matched to a gene: 3. Looked up from germline, CDR1 is MNHEY and CDR2 is SVGEGT. Here the CDR3 DNA reads TGTGCCAGCAGTTACTCCGGGACAGGGTTCTACGAGCAGTACTTC. It specifies CASSYSGTGFYEQYF.

This clone was seen a few times. The chain couples TRBV12-3 or TRBV12-4 to TRBJ2-6; D is undetermined. CDR3 length equals 13 residues. Trimming took 6 bases from V and 10 from J, leaving 13 bases between them. The CDR3 spells CASSLSPLNVLTF. The CDR3 DNA sequence: TGTGCCAGCAGCCTATCTCCTTTGAACGTCCTGACTTTC.